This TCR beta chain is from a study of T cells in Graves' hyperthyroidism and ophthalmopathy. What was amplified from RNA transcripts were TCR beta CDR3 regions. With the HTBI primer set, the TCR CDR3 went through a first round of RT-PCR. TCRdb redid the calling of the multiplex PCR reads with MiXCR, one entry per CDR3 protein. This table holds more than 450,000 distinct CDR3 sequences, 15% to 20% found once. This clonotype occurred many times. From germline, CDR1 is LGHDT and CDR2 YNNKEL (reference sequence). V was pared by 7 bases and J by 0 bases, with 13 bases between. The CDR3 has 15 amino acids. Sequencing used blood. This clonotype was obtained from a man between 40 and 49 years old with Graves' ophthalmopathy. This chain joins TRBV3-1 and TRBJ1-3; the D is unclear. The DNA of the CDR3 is TGTGCCAGCACGGACTTCCGAAGCTCTGGAAACACCATATATTTT. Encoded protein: CASTDFRSSGNTIYF.